The 8 T cell receptor beta chains below all came from one sample that was sequenced in a study of T cell responses to AZD1222 COVID-19 vaccine. The table came from immunoSEQ multiplex PCR; TCRdb's copy has only in-frame clones and leaves some out. The repertoire has about 85,000 clones, around 86% of them found once; the top ten carry about 7.5%. The specimen was peripheral blood, collected on day 0 of AZD1222 vaccination. The receptors were sampled from an adult in good health.

J is TRBJ2-1 and V is TRBV9; unclear D gene. The germline V gene has CDR1 SGDLS and CDR2 YYNGEE. V lost 2 bases and J 6 bases, leaving 15 bases between the germline ends. The CDR3 covers 15 residues. CDR3 in DNA: TGTGCCAGCAGCGTGGGATGGATGGATTCCAATGAGCAGTTCTTC. Amino acid sequence: CASSVGWMDSNEQFF. Full variable domain (rest looked up from reference TRBV9 and TRBJ2-1): DSGVTQTPKHLITATGQRVTLRCSPRSGDLSVYWYQQSLDQGLQFLIQYYNGEERAKGNILERFSAQQFPDLHSELNLSSLELGDSALYFCASSVGWMDSNEQFFGPGTRLTVL.

The gene calls are TRBV6-6 and TRBJ2-3; perhaps TRBD2 as D (5 bases). The CDR3 contains 16 residues. Trimming pared 8 bases from V and 0 bases from J, leaving 18 bases between. Looked up from germline, CDR1 is MNHNY and CDR2 is SVGAGI (reference sequence). The CDR3 DNA sequence: TGTGCCAGCCGAGTCCCCGAGGGAGATAGCACAGATACGCAGTATTTT. It translates to CASRVPEGDSTDTQYF.

This clone was seen once. V gene TRBV6-5 combines with J gene TRBJ2-7, with 7 bases fitting TRBD1. The CDR3 is made up of 15 amino acids. After removal of 7 bases from V and 2 bases from J, the junction contained 11 bases not matched to a gene. Germline V gene lookup returns CDR1 MNHEY and CDR2 SVGAGI. The CDR3 DNA reads TGTGCCAGCAAACCCTCCGGGACAGCAACCTACGAGCAGTACTTC. Translating it yields CASKPSGTATYEQYF.

The chain has TRBV3-1 (or the pseudogene TRBV3-2) and TRBJ2-7; D not resolved. CDR1 and CDR2 (germline): LGHDT, YNNKEL (reference sequence). V dropped 10 bases and J dropped 2 bases, with 12 bases sitting between them. CDR3 length: 12 amino acids. CDR3 DNA: TGTGCCATAACGCAGGCTCCCTACGAGCAGTACTTC. It specifies CAITQAPYEQYF.

The chain is built from TRBV18 and TRBJ1-1; 7 bases agree with TRBD1. The germline V gene has CDR1 KGHSH and CDR2 LQKENI. CDR3 length: 16 residues. The J segment lost 2 bases and the V segment lost 5 bases, leaving 11 bases of the junction unmatched. CDR3 region: CASSSNAGTANTEAFF. CDR3 nucleotides: TGTGCCAGCTCATCGAACGCCGGGACAGCAAACACTGAAGCTTTCTTT.

This rearrangement joins TRBV28 to TRBJ2-1; D might be TRBD2 (6 bases). Trimming pared 3 bases from V and 4 bases from J, leaving 13 bases between. The length of the CDR3 is 15 residues. CDR1 and CDR2 (germline): MDHEN, SYDVKM. The CDR3 is CASSFQGGEYNEQFF. CDR3 sequence (DNA): TGTGCCAGCAGTTTTCAGGGCGGGGAGTACAATGAGCAGTTCTTC.

This chain connects TRBV27 to TRBJ1-5; D is possibly TRBD1 (5 bases). Trimming took off 2 bases at V and 0 bases at J, with 17 bases between the two ends. This CDR3 has 18 amino acids. Germline V gene data show CDR1 as MNHEY and CDR2 as SMNVEV (reference sequence). This chain's CDR3 is CASSLTPSSGSSNQPQHF. The CDR3 bases are TGTGCCAGCAGTTTAACCCCCTCCTCAGGGAGTAGCAATCAGCCCCAGCATTTT.

This clone was counted only a few times. This chain uses TRBV2 with TRBJ2-7; no definite D call. The CDR3 is made up of 11 amino acids. Trimming cost V 8 bases and J 1 base, with 6 bases left between them. CDR1 is SNHLY, CDR2 FYNNEI, per germline. CDR3 region: CASWQSYEQYF. CDR3 DNA: TGTGCCAGCTGGCAGTCCTACGAGCAGTACTTC.